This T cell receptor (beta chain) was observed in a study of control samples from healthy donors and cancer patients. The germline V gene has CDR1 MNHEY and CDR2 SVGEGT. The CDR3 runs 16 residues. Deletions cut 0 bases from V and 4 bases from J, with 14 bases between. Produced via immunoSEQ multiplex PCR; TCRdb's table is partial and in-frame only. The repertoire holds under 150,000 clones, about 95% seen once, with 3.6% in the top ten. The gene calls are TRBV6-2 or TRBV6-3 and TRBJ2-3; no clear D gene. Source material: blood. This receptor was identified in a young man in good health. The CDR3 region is CASSYSGYPGADTQYF. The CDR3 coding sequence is TGTGCCAGCAGTTACTCTGGGTACCCCGGCGCAGATACGCAGTATTTT.